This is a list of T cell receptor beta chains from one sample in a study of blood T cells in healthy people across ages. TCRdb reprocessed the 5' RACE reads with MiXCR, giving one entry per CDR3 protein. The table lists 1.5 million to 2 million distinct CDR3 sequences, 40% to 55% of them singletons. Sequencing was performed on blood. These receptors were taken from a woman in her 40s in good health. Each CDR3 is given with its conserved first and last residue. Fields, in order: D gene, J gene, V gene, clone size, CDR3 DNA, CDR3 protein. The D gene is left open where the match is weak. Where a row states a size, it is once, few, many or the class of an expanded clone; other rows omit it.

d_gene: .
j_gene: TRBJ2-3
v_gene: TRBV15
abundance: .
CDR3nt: TGTGCCATCTTAGTCACAGATACGCAGTATTTT
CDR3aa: CAILVTDTQYF

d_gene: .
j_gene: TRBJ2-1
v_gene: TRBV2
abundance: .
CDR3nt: TGTGCCAGCGCCGGGCGGGAGCAGTTCTTC
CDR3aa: CASAGREQFF

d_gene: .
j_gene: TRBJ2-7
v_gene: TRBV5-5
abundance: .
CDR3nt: TGTGCCAGCAGCTTGGTGCCTATGGACAGTTCCTACGAGCAGTACTTC
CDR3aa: CASSLVPMDSSYEQYF

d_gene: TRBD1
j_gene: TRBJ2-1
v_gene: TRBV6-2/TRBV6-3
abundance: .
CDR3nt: TGTGCCAGCAGCCACAGTGACAGGGGGCAAAGCGATGAGCAGTTCTTC
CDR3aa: CASSHSDRGQSDEQFF

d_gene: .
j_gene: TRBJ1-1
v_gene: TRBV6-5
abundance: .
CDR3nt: TGTGCCAGCAGATCACAACGACAGACCAAAGCTTTCTTT
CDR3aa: CASRSQRQTKAFF

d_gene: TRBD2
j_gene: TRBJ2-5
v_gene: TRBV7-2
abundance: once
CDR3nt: TGTGCCAGCAGCACCAAGCGGGAACAAGAGACCCAGTACTTC
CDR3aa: CASSTKREQETQYF

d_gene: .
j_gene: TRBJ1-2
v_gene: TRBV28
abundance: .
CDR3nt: TGTGCCAGCAGTTCCCATCCCGGGAGCGCGAATGGCTACACCTTC
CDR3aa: CASSSHPGSANGYTF

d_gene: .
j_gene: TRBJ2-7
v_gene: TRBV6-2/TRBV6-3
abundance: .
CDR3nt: TGTGCCAGCAGTTACACGAGGACAGTTGCCGGCTACGAGCAGTACTTC
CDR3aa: CASSYTRTVAGYEQYF

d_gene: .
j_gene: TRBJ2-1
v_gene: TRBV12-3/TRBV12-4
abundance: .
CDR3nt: TGTGCCAGCAGTTTCGGGGACGGCTCCTACAATGAGCAGTTCTTC
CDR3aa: CASSFGDGSYNEQFF

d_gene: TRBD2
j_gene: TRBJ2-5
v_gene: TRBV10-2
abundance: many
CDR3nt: TGTGCCAGCAGACTAGCGGGGCAAGAGACCCAGTACTTC
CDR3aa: CASRLAGQETQYF

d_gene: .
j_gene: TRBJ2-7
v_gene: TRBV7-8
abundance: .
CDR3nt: TGTGCCAGCAGCGTAGTAAATGCGGCGGGACGTTACGAGCAGTACTTC
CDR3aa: CASSVVNAAGRYEQYF

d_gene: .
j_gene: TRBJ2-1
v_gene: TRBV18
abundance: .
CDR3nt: TGTGCCAGCTCACCCGAGGGGGACGGGTTCAATGAGCAGTTCTTC
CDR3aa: CASSPEGDGFNEQFF

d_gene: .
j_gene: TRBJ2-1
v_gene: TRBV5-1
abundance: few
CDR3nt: TGCGCCAGCAGCGCCGAGGACAATGAGCAGTTCTTC
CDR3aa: CASSAEDNEQFF

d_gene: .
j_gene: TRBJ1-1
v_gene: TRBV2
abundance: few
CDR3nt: TGTGCCAGCAGTGAAGATGTGGACACTGAAGCTTTCTTT
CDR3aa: CASSEDVDTEAFF

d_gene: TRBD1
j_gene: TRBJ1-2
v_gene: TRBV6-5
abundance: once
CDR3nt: TGTGCCAGCAGTTCAAGACAGGGATGGAATGGCTACACCTTC
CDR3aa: CASSSRQGWNGYTF

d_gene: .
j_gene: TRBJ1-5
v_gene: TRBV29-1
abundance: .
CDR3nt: TGCAGCGTTCACGAAGGGGGCAATCAGCCCCAGCATTTT
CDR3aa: CSVHEGGNQPQHF

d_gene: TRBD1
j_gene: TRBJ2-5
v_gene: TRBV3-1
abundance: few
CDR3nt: TGTGCCAGCAGCCAACAAGACAGGGGAAAGACCCAGTACTTC
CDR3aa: CASSQQDRGKTQYF

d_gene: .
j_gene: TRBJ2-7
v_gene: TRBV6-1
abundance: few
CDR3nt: TGTGCCAGCAGTGGAATAGGGCCCCTCTACGAGCAGTACTTC
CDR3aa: CASSGIGPLYEQYF

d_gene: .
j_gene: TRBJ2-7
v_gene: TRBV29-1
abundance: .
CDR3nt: TGCAGCGTTGAAGGGACAGAGAACTACAATGAGCAGTACTTC
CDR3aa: CSVEGTENYNEQYF

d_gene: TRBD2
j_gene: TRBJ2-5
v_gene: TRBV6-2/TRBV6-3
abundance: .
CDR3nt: TGTGCCACCAAAGACCCGGGACTAGCGGGGATTTATGAGCAGTACTTC
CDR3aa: CATKDPGLAGIYEQYF

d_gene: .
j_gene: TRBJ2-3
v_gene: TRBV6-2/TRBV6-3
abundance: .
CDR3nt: TGTGCCAGCAGTTACTCGACAGCCGGGGGTACGCAGTATTTT
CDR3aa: CASSYSTAGGTQYF

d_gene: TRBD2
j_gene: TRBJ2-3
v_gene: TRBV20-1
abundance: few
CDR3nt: TGCAGTGCTAGGGGGGCTAGCGGGGGGCCCACAGATACGCAGTATTTT
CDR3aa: CSARGASGGPTDTQYF

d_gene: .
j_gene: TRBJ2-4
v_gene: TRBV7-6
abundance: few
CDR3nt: TGTGCCAGCAGCTTAGAGAGTTTTAGAGGGCACGAGGGGAACATTCAGTACTTC
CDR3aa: CASSLESFRGHEGNIQYF

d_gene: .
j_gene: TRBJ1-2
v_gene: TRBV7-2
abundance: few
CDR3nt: TGTGCCAGCAGCCAAACCCTAGGGTACTATGGCTACACCTTC
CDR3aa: CASSQTLGYYGYTF

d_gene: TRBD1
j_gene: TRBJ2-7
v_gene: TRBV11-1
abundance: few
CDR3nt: TGTGCCAGCAGCCTCTACCTACAGGGGATAGACGAGCAGTACTTC
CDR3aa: CASSLYLQGIDEQYF

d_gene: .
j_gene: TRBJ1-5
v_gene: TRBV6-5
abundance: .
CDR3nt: TGTGCCAGCAGTTACTCGAGGAGCAGCAAAATCCAGCCCCAGCATTTT
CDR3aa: CASSYSRSSKIQPQHF

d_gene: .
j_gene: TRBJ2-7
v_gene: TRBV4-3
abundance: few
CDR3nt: TGCGCCAGCAGCCAATCCCCTAACACGGAGGGAGAGAGTTACGAGCAGTACTTC
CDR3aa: CASSQSPNTEGESYEQYF

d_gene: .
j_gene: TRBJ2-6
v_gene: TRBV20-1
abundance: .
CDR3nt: TGCAGTACTAGACCTGCAGGGATATACTCTGGGGCCAACGTCCTGACTTTC
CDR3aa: CSTRPAGIYSGANVLTF

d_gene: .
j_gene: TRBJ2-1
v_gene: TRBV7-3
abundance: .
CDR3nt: TGTGCCAGCAGCTTACAGGCAGGGATCCAAGAGACCCAGTTCTTC
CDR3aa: CASSLQAGIQETQFF

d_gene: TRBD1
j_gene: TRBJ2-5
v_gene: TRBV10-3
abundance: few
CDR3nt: TGTGCCATCAGCCGTTCGACAGGGATCGAGACCCAGTACTTC
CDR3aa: CAISRSTGIETQYF

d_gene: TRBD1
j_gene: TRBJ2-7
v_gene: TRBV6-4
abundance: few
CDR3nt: TGTGCCAGCAGTAGGGACAGGGGAGAGATTCAGTACTTC
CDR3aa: CASSRDRGEIQYF

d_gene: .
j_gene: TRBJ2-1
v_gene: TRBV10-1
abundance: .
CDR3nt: TGCGCCAGCAGTGACGGTGGGTTCGCGCAGGATGAGCAGTTCTTC
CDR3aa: CASSDGGFAQDEQFF

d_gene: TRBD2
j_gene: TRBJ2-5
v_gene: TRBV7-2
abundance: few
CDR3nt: TGTGCCAGCAGGGATGCGGGGGTACCTCAAGAGACCCAGTACTTC
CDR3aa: CASRDAGVPQETQYF

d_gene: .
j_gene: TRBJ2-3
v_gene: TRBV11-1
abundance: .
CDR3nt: TGTGCCAGCAGCTTAGCGAGAGATTCTGCGGTAGATACGCAGTATTTT
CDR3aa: CASSLARDSAVDTQYF

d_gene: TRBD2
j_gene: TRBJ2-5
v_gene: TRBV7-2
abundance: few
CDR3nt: TGTGCCAGCAGCTTACAACCCCAAGAAGCGGGGGCCTCTCGTGGGACCCAGTACTTC
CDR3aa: CASSLQPQEAGASRGTQYF

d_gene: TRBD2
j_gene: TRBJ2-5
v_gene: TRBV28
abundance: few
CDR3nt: TGTGCCAGCAGTTCCCTAGCGGGGTGGGGTTCGGAGACCCAGTACTTC
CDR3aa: CASSSLAGWGSETQYF

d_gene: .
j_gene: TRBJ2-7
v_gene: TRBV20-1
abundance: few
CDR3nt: TGCAGTGCAACCGAGGGACCTACCTACGAGCAGTACTTC
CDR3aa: CSATEGPTYEQYF

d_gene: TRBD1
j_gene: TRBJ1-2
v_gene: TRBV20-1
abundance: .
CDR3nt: TGCAGTGCTAGAGATCATCAGGGACAGGGGGGAAACTATGGCTACACCTTC
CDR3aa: CSARDHQGQGGNYGYTF

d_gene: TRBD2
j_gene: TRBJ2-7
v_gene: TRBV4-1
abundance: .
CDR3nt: TGCGCCAGCAGCCAAGATCCCCGGGGGGGGCCCTGCGAGCAGTACTTC
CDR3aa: CASSQDPRGGPCEQYF

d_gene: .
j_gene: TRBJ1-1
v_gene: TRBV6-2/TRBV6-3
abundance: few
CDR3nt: TGTGCCAGCAGTATTCCCGGACAGTCGAAGAACACTGAAGCTTTCTTT
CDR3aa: CASSIPGQSKNTEAFF

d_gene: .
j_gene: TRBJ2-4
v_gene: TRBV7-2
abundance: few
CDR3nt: TGTGCCAGCAGCTTAGAAGGGCAGGGCGTGAACATTCAGTACTTC
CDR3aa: CASSLEGQGVNIQYF

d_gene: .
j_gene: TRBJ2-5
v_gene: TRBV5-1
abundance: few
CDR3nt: TGCGCCAGCAGCGCGTCCCCTGGGACCGGAGAGACCCAGTACTTC
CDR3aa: CASSASPGTGETQYF

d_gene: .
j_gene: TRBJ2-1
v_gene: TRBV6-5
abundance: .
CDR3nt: TGTACCAGCAGTATCTCTAGGGATGAGCAGTTCTTC
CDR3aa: CTSSISRDEQFF

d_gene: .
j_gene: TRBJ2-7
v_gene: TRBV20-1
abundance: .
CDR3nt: TGCAGTGAGGGAAGGACACCCTATCCTGGTGAGCAGTACTTC
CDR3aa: CSEGRTPYPGEQYF

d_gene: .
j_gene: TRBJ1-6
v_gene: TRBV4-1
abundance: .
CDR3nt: TGCGCCAGCAGCCAAGAGACAGTGGTCTCTAATAATTCACCCCTCCACTTT
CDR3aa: CASSQETVVSNNSPLHF

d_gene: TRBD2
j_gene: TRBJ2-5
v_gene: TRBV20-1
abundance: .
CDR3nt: TGCAGTGCTAGCCGGCGGGGGGTTTTGGAGACCCAGTACTTC
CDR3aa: CSASRRGVLETQYF

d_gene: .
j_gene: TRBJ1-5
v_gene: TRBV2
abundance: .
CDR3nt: TGTGCCAGCAGTGAAGCAGCGACAGGAGCCGTCGGCAATCAGCCCCAGCATTTT
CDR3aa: CASSEAATGAVGNQPQHF

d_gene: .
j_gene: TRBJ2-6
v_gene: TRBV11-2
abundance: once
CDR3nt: TGTGCCAGCAGCTTAGGGGGACACAGCTCTGGGGCCAACGTCCTGACTTTC
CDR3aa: CASSLGGHSSGANVLTF

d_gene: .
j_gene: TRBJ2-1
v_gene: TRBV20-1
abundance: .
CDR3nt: TGCAGTGCTCCCGGGGGCCAGTCCAATGAGCAGTTCTTC
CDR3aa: CSAPGGQSNEQFF

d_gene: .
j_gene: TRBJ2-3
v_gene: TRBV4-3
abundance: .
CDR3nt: TGCGCCAGCAGCCCGCTCTGGGGGGCCACAGATACGCAGTATTTT
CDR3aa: CASSPLWGATDTQYF

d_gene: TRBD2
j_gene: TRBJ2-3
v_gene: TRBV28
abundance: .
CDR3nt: TGTGCCAGCAGTTTGGGTGGGCTAGCGGGGCTCACAGATACGCAGTATTTT
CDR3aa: CASSLGGLAGLTDTQYF

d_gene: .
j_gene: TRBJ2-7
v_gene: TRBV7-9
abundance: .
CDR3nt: TGTGCCAGCAGCTACTCAACGGGGGCGTCCTACGAGCAGTACTTC
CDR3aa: CASSYSTGASYEQYF

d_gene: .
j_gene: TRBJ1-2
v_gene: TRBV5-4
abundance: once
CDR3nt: TGTGCTAGCAGCCCGGGACTCCCCTATGGCTACACCTTC
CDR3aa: CASSPGLPYGYTF

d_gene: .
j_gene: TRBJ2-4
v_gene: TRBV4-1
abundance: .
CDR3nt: TGCGCCAGCAGCCAAGATGCCACAGCGGGCCCAAACATTCAGTACTTC
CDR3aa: CASSQDATAGPNIQYF